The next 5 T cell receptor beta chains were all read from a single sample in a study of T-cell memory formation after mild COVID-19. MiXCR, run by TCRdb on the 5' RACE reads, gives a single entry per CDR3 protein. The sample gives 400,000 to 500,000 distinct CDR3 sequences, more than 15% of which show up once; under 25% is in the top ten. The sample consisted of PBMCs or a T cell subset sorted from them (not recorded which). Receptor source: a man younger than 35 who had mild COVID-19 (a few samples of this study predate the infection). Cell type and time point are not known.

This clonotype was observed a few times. This CDR3 is CSVRETGVLETQYF. As DNA, the CDR3 is TGCAGCGTACGTGAGACAGGGGTTTTGGAGACCCAGTACTTC. The chain uses TRBV29-1 and TRBJ2-5, with 8 bases lining up with TRBD1. Germline trimming cut 6 bases from V and 5 bases from J; bases unmatched to any gene: 11. Germline V CDR1 and CDR2: SQVTM, ANQGSEA. The CDR3 is 14 residues long.

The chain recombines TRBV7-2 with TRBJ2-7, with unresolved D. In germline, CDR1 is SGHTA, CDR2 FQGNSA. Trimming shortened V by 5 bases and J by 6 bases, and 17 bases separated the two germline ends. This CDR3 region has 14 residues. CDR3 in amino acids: CASSRPAGGFEQYF. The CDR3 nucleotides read TGTGCCAGCAGCCGTCCGGCTGGTGGCTTCGAGCAGTACTTC.

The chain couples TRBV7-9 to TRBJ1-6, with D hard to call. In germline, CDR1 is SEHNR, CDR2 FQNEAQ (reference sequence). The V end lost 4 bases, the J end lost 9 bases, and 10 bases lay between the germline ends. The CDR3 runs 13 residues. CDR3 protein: CASSSGDLSPLHF. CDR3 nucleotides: TGTGCCAGCAGCTCCGGGGATCTTTCACCCCTCCACTTT.

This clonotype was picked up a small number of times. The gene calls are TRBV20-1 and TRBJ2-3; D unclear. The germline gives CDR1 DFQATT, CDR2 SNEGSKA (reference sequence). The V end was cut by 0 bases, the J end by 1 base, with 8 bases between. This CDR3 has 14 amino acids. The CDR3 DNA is TGCAGTGCTAGAGACGGAGATGGCACAGATACGCAGTATTTT. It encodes CSARDGDGTDTQYF.

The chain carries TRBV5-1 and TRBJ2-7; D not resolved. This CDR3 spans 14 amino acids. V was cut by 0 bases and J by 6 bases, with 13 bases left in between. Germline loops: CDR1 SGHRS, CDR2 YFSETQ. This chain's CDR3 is CASSLGAGSLEQYF. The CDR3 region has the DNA TGCGCCAGCAGCTTGGGTGCAGGATCCCTCGAGCAGTACTTC.